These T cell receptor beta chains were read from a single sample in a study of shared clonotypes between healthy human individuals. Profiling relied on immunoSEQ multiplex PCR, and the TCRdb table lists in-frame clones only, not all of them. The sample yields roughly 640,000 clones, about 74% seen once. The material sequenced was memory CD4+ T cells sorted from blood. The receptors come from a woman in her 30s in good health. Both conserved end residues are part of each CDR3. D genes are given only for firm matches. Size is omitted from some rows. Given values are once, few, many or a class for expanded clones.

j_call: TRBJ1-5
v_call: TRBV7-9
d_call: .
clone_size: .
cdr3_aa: CASSLVHKTGTQQPQHF
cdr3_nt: TGTGCCAGCAGCTTAGTACACAAAACTGGTACACAACAGCCCCAGCATTTT

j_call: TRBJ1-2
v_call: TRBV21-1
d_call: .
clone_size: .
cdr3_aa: CASSKGSGSYGYTF
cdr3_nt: TGTGCCAGCAGCAAAGGATCCGGGAGCTATGGCTACACCTTC

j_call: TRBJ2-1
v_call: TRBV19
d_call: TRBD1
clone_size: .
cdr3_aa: CASSDRGYNEQFF
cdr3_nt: TGTGCCAGTTCCGACAGGGGCTACAATGAGCAGTTCTTC

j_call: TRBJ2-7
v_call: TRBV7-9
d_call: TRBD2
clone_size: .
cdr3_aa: CASSLTSGTTYEQYF
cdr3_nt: TGTGCCAGCAGCTTGACTAGCGGAACCACCTACGAGCAGTACTTC

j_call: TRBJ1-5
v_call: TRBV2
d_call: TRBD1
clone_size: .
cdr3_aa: CASQVGDSAGNQPQHF
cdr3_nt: TGTGCCAGCCAGGTCGGGGACAGTGCGGGCAATCAGCCCCAGCATTTT

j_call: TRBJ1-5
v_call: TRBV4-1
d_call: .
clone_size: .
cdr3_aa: CASSQEVVQRSNQPQHF
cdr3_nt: TGCGCCAGCAGCCAAGAAGTCGTACAGCGTAGCAATCAGCCCCAGCATTTT

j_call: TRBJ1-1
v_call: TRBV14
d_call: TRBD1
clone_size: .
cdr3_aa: CASSQATGGFLNTEAFF
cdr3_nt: TGTGCCAGCAGCCAAGCTACAGGGGGATTCTTGAACACTGAAGCTTTCTTT

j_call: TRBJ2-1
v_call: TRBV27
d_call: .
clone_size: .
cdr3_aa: CASRSGFMTGASYNEQFF
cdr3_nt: TGTGCCAGTCGCTCAGGGTTTATGACGGGAGCCTCCTACAATGAGCAGTTCTTC

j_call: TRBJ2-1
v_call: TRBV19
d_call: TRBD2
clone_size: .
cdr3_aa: CASSIFCLAGGKRYNEQFF
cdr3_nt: TGTGCCAGTAGTATATTTTGTCTAGCGGGAGGTAAGAGGTACAATGAGCAGTTCTTC

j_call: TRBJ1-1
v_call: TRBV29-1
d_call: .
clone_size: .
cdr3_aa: CSVGRPGRATEAFF
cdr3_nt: TGCAGCGTCGGACGGCCTGGGAGGGCCACTGAAGCTTTCTTT

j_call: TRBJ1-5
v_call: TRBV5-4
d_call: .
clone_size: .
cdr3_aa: CASSLHEVRPQHF
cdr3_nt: TGTGCCAGCAGCTTGCATGAAGTTAGGCCCCAGCATTTT

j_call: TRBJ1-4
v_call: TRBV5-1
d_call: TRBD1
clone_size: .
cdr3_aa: CASKGALAGTGREKLFF
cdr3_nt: TGCGCCAGCAAAGGGGCCCTCGCCGGGACAGGGAGGGAAAAACTGTTTTTT

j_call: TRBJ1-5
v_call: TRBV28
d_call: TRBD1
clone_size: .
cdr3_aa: CASSFLGQERYSNQPQHF
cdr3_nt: TGTGCCAGCAGTTTCCTGGGACAGGAGCGTTATAGCAATCAGCCCCAGCATTTT

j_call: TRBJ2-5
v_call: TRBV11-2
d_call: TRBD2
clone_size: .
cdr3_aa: CASSILAGGETQYF
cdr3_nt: TGTGCCAGCAGCATTCTAGCGGGCGGTGAGACCCAGTACTTC

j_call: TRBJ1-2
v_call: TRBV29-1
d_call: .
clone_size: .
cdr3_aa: CSVDQGGGYTF
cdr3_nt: TGCAGCGTTGACCAGGGAGGGGGCTACACCTTC

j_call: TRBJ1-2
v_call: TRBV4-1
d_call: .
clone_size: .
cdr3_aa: CASSQDPYRAPYGYTF
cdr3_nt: TGCGCCAGCAGCCAAGATCCCTACAGGGCCCCGTATGGCTACACCTTC

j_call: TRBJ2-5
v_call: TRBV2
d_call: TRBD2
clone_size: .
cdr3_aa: CASSESGSRETQYF
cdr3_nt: TGTGCCAGCAGTGAAAGCGGGAGTAGGGAGACCCAGTACTTC

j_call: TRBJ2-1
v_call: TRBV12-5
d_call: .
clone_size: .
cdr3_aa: CASGFSPLARGEQFF
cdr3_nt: TGTGCTAGTGGTTTTTCCCCACTCGCTAGGGGTGAGCAGTTCTTC

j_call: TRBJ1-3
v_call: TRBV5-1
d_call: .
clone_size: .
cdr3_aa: CASRLADPGNTIYF
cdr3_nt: TGCGCCAGCCGACTGGCGGACCCTGGAAACACCATATATTTT

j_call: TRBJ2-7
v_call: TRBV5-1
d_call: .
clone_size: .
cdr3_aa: CASSLAGGLSVEQYF
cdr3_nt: TGCGCCAGCAGCTTGGCAGGGGGACTTTCGGTCGAGCAGTACTTC

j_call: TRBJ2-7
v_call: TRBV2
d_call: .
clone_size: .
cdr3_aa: CASRKGLMGNLSPEQYF
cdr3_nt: TGTGCCAGCAGGAAGGGACTCATGGGGAATCTATCTCCCGAGCAGTACTTC

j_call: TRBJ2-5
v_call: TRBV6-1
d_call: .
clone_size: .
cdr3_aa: CAGEGIQETQYF
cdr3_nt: TGTGCCGGCGAGGGGATCCAAGAGACCCAGTACTTC

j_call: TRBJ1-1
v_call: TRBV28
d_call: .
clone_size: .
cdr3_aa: CASSLVTNTEAFF
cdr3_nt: TGTGCCAGCAGTTTAGTCACGAACACTGAAGCTTTCTTT

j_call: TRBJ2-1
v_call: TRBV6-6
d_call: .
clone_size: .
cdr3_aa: CASSYSYNEQFF
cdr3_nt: TGTGCCAGCAGTTACTCCTACAATGAGCAGTTCTTC

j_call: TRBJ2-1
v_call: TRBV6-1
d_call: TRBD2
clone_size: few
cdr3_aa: CASRTSGSFGEQFF
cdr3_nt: TGTGCCAGCAGGACTAGCGGGAGTTTTGGGGAGCAGTTCTTC

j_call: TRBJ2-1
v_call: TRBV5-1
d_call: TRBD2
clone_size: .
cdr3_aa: CASSQSSGGYNEQFF
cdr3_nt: TGCGCCAGCAGCCAATCTAGCGGGGGGTACAATGAGCAGTTCTTC

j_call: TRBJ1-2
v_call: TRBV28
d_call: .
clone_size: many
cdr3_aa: CASGVNYGYTF
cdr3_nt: TGTGCCAGCGGCGTGAACTATGGCTACACCTTC

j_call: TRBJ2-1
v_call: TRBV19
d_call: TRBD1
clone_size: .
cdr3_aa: CASASPRGQGSDEQFF
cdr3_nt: TGTGCCAGTGCATCACCCCGGGGACAGGGGTCGGATGAGCAGTTCTTC

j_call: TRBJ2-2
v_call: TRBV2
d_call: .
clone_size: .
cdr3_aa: CASSELQGNEELFF
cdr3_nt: TGTGCCAGCAGTGAACTACAGGGCAACGAGGAGCTGTTTTTT

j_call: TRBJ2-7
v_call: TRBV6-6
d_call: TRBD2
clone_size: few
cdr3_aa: CASRPGLASEQYF
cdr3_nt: TGTGCCAGCAGGCCGGGACTAGCTTCCGAGCAGTACTTC

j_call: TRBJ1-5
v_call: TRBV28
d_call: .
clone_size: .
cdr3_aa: CASRSNQPQHF
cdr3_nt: TGTGCCAGCAGAAGCAATCAGCCCCAGCATTTT

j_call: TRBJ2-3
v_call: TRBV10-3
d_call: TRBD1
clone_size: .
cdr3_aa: CAIRKTGTSDTQYF
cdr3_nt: TGTGCCATCAGAAAGACAGGGACCTCAGATACGCAGTATTTT

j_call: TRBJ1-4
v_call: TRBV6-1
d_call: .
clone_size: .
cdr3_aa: CASSDARVGKLFF
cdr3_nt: TGTGCCAGCAGTGATGCTAGGGTGGGAAAACTGTTTTTT

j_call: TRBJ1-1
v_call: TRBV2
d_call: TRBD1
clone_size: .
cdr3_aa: CALLLVRDRNLNTEAFF
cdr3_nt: TGTGCCTTACTCCTTGTCCGGGACAGAAATTTGAACACTGAAGCTTTCTTT

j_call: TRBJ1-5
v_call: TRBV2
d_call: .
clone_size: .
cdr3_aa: CATRWRQANQPQHF
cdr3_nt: TGTGCCACTCGGTGGAGACAGGCAAATCAGCCCCAGCATTTT

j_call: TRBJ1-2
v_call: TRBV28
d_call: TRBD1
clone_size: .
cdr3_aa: CASSRDRVDYGYTF
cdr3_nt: TGTGCCAGCAGTAGGGACAGGGTAGACTATGGCTACACCTTC

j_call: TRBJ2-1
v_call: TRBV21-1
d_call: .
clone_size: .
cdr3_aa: CASSKEVAGVHNEQFF
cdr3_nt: TGTGCCAGCAGCAAAGAAGTAGCGGGAGTTCACAATGAGCAGTTCTTC

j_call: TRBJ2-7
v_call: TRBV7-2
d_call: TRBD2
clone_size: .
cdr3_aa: CASSHQRGRLGTYEQYF
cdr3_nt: TGTGCCAGCAGCCATCAGCGGGGTAGACTGGGAACCTACGAGCAGTACTTC

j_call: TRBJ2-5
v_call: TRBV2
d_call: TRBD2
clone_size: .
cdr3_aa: CASSGLAGGETQYF
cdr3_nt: TGTGCCAGCTCCGGACTAGCGGGAGGGGAGACCCAGTACTTC

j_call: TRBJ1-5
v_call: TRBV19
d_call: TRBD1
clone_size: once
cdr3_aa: CASRRETGGQPQHF
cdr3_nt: TGTGCCAGTAGAAGGGAGACAGGGGGACAGCCCCAGCATTTT

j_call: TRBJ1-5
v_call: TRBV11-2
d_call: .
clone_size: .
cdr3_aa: CASSLEGDQPQHF
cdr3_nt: TGTGCCAGCAGCTTAGAGGGGGATCAGCCCCAGCATTTT

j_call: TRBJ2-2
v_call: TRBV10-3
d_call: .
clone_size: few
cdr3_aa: CAISESLGGNTGELFF
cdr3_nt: TGTGCCATCAGTGAGAGCCTCGGGGGGAACACCGGGGAGCTGTTTTTT

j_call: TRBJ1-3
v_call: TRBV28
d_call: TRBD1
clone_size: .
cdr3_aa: CASSYGTAGNTIYF
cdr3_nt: TGTGCCAGCAGCTATGGGACAGCTGGAAACACCATATATTTT

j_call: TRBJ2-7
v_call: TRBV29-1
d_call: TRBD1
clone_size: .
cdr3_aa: CSVGAGTGGDEQYF
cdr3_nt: TGCAGCGTCGGTGCCGGGACAGGGGGCGACGAGCAGTACTTC

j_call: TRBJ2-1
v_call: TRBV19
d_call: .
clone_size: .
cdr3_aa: CASSERYNEQFF
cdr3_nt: TGTGCCAGTAGTGAGAGATACAATGAGCAGTTCTTC

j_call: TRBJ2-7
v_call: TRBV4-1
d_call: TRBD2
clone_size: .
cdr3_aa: CASSQYGTRGTYEQYF
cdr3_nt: TGCGCCAGCAGCCAATACGGGACTAGGGGTACCTACGAGCAGTACTTC

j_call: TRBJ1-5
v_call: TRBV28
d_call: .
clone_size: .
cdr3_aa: CASGVPGTQPQHF
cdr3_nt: TGTGCCAGCGGGGTTCCGGGGACCCAGCCCCAGCATTTT

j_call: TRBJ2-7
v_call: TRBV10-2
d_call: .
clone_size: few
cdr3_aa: CASTGRSDEQYF
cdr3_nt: TGCGCCAGCACAGGGAGAAGCGACGAGCAGTACTTC

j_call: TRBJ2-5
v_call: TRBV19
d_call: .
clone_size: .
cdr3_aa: CASSIDLLATETQYF
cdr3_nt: TGTGCCAGTAGTATAGATCTCCTAGCGACGGAGACCCAGTACTTC

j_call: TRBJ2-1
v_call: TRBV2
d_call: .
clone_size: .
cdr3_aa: CASTTRGNEQFF
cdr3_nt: TGTGCCAGCACTACTAGGGGCAATGAGCAGTTCTTC

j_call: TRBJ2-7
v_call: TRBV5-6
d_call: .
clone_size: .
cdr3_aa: CASSRAYEQYF
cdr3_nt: TGTGCCAGCAGCCGCGCCTACGAGCAGTACTTC

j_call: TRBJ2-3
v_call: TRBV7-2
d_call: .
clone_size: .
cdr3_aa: CASSLIRALTDTQYF
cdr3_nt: TGTGCCAGCAGCTTAATAAGGGCACTCACAGATACGCAGTATTTT

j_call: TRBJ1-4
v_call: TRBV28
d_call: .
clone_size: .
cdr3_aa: CASSSFGRLFF
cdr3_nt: TGTGCCAGCAGTTCGTTCGGACGACTGTTTTTT

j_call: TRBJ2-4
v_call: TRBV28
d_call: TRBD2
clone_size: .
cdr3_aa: CATATSGIRGIQYF
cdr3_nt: TGTGCCACCGCGACTAGCGGCATAAGAGGCATTCAGTACTTC